The 8 T cell receptor beta chains below were found in one sample sequenced in a study of technical replicates of blood from several donors. Clones were sequenced by immunoSEQ multiplex PCR, and TCRdb holds only the in-frame ones, with some missing. The sample has about 62,000 clones, nearly 90% seen once. Sequenced input: PBMCs. Source of these receptors: a human donor in good health. Some clones in this sample may be carry-over from other donors' samples.

J is TRBJ2-1 and V is TRBV6-5; D gene ambiguous. This CDR3 has 12 residues. Germline V gene sequence: CDR1 MNHEY, CDR2 SVGAGI. V was trimmed by 2 bases and J by 11 bases, leaving 10 bases between them. The CDR3 DNA sequence: TGTGCCAGCAGTTACGACTGGAAAAAGCAGTTCTTC. Its protein is CASSYDWKKQFF.

The chain employs TRBV6-1 and TRBJ1-2; 10 bases fit TRBD1. CDR1 MNHNS and CDR2 SASEGT come from the germline V gene. The CDR3 consists of 16 residues. V dropped 1 base and J dropped 3; count of bases not matched to a gene: 5. The CDR3 DNA sequence: TGTGCCAGCAGTGAAGGGGGAGGGACAGGGGACTATGGCTACACCTTC. Translation gives CASSEGGGTGDYGYTF.

This chain joins TRBV4-3 and TRBJ2-3, with D possibly being TRBD1 (5 bases). Deletions cut 1 base from V and 4 bases from J, with 18 bases between. This CDR3 has 17 residues. Germline assignment: CDR1 LGHNA and CDR2 YSLEER. The CDR3 loop reads CASSQAGFWVSSDTQYF. In DNA, the CDR3 is TGCGCCAGCAGCCAAGCAGGGTTCTGGGTAAGCTCAGATACGCAGTATTTT.

J is TRBJ1-1 and V is TRBV4-3; TRBD1 matches 8 bases. This CDR3 comprises 15 residues. The germline V gene has CDR1 LGHNA and CDR2 YSLEER. J was trimmed by 5 bases and V by 3 bases; bases with no gene match: 8. For the CDR3, the DNA is TGCGCCAGCAGCCAGGACAGGGTCCCCCGAACTGAAGCTTTCTTT. This codes for CASSQDRVPRTEAFF.

V gene TRBV5-4 combines with J gene TRBJ1-2; 8 positions match TRBD1. Germline V gives CDR1 SGHNT, CDR2 YYREEE (reference sequence). The junction had 10 bases not matched to a gene; V was cut back by 5 bases and J by 7 bases. This CDR3 has 14 amino acids. The CDR3 protein is CASRLQGAPSGYTF. CDR3 coding DNA: TGTGCCAGCAGACTGCAGGGGGCCCCGAGTGGCTACACCTTC. Supplemented by reference TRBV5-4 and TRBJ1-2, the full variable domain reads ETGVTQSPTHLIKTRGQQVTLRCSSQSGHNTVSWYQQALGQGPQFIFQYYREEENGRGNFPPRFSGLQFPNYSSELNVNALELDDSALYLCASRLQGAPSGYTFGSGTRLTVV.

The chain combines TRBV7-2 with TRBJ1-1; D uncertain. Germline V gives CDR1 SGHTA, CDR2 FQGNSA. Trimming took 3 bases from V and 5 from J, leaving 10 bases between them. The CDR3 runs to 13 residues. The CDR3 region is CASSFPGGTEAFF. In DNA form, the CDR3 reads TGTGCCAGCAGCTTCCCTGGAGGGACTGAAGCTTTCTTT.

This clone was seen once. The chain carries TRBV10-3 and TRBJ1-2; TRBD1 agrees at 9 bases. Germline lookup yields CDR1 ENHRY and CDR2 SYGVKD. The CDR3 loop spans 14 amino acids. The trim removed 6 bases at V and 8 bases at J, leaving 10 bases unmatched. CDR3 sequence (DNA): TGTGCCATCAGCCCGACAGGGGGATGGGACGGCTACACCTTC. This translates into CAISPTGGWDGYTF.

The chain recombines TRBV2 with TRBJ1-1; 10 bases are a match to TRBD1. The CDR3 consists of 12 residues. The germline CDR1 and CDR2 sequences are SNHLY and FYNNEI. V trimming: 6 bases; J trimming: 5 bases; junction bases outside the gene matches: 0. Here the CDR3 reads CASRGQGTEAFF. In DNA, the CDR3 is TGTGCCAGCAGGGGACAGGGGACTGAAGCTTTCTTT.